This T cell receptor beta chain was sequenced in a study of blood T cell repertoires in COVID-19. Across the study: The study drew acute and convalescent COVID-19 samples from the United States, Italy and Spain.

This clone has only one observation. Different DNA sequences within this sample yield the same CDR3. Per the study methods: Scientists estimated how many nucleated cells there were by amplifying reference gene primers. Measured with immunoSEQ multiplex PCR; TCRdb has only the in-frame clones, and not every one. Clonal size and the V and J genes are those of that table, whereas D and trimming came from the DNA. Here the sample spans about 370,000 clones, around 87% being singletons. Germline lookup yields CDR1 MNHNY and CDR2 SVGAGI (reference sequence). The CDR3 runs to 14 residues. V trimming: 4 bases; J trimming: 3 bases; junction bases outside the gene matches: 4.

The specimen was peripheral blood. This TCR came from a woman in her thirties with COVID-19, enrolled during active disease. The rearrangement uses TRBV6-6 and TRBJ2-7; 9 nucleotides align to TRBD1. The CDR3 nucleotides read TGTGCCAGCAGTTCCCCGGGACAGGGCTACGAGCAGTACTTC. This codes for CASSSPGQGYEQYF.